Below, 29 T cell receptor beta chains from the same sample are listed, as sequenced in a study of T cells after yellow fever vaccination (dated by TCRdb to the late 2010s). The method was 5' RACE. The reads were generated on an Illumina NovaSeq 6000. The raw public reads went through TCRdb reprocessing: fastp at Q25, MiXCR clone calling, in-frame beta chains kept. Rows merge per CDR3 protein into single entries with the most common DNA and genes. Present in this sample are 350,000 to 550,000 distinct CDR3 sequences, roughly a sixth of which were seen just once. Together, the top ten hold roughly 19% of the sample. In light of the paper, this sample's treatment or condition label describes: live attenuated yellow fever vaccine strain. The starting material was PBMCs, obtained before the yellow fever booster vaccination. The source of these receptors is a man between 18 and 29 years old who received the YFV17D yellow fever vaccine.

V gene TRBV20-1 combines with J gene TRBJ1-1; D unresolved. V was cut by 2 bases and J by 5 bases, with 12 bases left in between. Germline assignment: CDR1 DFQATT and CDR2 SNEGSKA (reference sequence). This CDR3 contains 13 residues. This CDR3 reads CSARTGIQTEAFF. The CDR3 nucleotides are TGCAGTGCTAGAACGGGGATTCAGACTGAAGCTTTCTTT.

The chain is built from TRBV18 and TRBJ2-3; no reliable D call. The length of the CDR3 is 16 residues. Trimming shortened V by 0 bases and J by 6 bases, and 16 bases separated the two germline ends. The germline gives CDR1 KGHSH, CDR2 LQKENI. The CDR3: CASSPPRIDDGDTQYF. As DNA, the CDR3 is TGTGCCAGCTCACCACCGAGAATAGACGATGGGGATACGCAGTATTTT.

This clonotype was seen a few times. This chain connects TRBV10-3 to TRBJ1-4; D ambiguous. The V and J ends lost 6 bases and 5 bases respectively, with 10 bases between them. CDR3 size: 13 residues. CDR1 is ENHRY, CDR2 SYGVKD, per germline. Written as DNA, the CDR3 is TGTGCCATCAGCCCCGTTCTAAATGAAAAACTGTTTTTT. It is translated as CAISPVLNEKLFF.

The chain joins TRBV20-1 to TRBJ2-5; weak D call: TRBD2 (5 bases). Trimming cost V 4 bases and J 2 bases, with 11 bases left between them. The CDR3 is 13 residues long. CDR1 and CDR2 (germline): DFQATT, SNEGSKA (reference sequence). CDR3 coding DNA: TGCAGTGCTACGAAGGACTCACAAGAGACCCAGTACTTC. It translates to CSATKDSQETQYF.

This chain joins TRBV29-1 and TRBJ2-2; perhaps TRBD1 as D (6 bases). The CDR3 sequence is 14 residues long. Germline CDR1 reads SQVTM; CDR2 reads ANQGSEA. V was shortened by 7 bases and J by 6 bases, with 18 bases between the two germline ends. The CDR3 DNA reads TGCAGCGCCCAAATCCAGGGGTCGTCCGGGGAGCTGTTTTTT. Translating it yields CSAQIQGSSGELFF.

The CDR3 protein is CASTSPTGQLIGKLFF. As DNA, the CDR3 is TGTGCCAGCACAAGTCCCACCGGACAGTTGATTGGAAAACTGTTTTTT. This chain connects TRBV6-1 to TRBJ1-4; D possibly corresponds to TRBD1 (6 bases). Looked up from germline, CDR1 is MNHNS and CDR2 is SASEGT. The germline V and J ends were trimmed by 7 bases and 10 bases, with 25 bases remaining between them. This CDR3 has 16 amino acids.

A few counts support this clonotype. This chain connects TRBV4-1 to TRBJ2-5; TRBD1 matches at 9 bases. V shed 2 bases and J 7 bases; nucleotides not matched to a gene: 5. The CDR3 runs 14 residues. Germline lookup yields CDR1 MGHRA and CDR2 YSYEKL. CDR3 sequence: CASSQRDRAGTQYF. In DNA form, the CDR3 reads TGCGCCAGCAGCCAAAGGGACAGGGCGGGGACCCAGTACTTC.

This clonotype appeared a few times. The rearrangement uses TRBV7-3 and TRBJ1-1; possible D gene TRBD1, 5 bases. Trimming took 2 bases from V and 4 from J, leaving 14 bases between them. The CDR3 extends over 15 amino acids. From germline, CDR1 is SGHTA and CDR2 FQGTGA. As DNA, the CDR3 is TGTGCCAGCAGCTTAGGAGGGGCTAGTGGCACTGAAGCTTTCTTT. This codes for CASSLGGASGTEAFF.

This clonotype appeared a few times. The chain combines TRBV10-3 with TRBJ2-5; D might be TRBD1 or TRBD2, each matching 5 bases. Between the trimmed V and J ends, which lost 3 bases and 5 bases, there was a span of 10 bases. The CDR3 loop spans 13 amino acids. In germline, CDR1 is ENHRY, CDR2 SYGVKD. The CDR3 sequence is CAISEGRDETQYF. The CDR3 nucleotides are TGTGCCATCAGTGAAGGCAGGGACGAGACCCAGTACTTC.

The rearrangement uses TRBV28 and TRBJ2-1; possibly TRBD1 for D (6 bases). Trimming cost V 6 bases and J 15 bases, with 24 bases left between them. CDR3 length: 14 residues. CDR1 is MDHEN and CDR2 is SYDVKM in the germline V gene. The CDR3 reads CASRPAVWGRRPFF. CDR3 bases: TGTGCCAGCAGACCCGCAGTTTGGGGGCGCCGCCCGTTCTTC.

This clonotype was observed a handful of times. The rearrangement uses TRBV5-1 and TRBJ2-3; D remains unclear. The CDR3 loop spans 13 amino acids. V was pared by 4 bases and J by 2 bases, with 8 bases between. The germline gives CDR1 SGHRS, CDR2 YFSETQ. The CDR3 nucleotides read TGCGCCAGCAGCCGAGATCCCACAGATACGCAGTATTTT. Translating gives CASSRDPTDTQYF.

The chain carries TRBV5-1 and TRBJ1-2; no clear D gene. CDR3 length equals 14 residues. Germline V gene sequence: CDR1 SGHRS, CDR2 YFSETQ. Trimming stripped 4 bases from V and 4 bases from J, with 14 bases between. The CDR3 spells CASSLRVGSYGYTF. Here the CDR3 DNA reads TGCGCCAGCAGCCTAAGGGTCGGATCCTATGGCTACACCTTC.

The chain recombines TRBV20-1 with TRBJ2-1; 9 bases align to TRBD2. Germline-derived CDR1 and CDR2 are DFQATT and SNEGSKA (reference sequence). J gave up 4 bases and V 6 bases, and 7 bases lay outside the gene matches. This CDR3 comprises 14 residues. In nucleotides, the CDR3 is TGCAGTGCCACGAGCGGGGGGCCATACAATGAGCAGTTCTTC. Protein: CSATSGGPYNEQFF.

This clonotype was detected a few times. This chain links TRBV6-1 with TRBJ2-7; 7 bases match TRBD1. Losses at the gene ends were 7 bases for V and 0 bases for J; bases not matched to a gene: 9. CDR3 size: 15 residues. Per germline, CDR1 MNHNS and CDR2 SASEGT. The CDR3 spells CASTTGTASSYEQYF. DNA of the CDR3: TGTGCCAGCACCACAGGGACAGCAAGCTCCTACGAGCAGTACTTC.

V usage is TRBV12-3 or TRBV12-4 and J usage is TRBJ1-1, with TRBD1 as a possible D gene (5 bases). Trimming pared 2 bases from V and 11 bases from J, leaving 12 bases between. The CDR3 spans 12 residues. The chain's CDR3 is CASSLKEGLAFF. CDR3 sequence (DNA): TGTGCCAGCAGTTTAAAGGAGGGGTTGGCTTTCTTT.

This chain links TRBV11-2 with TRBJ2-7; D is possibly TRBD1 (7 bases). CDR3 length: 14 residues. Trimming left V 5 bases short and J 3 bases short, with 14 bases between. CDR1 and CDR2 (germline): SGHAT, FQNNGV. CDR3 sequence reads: CASSGGTDLYEQYF. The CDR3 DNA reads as TGTGCCAGCAGCGGCGGGACAGACCTCTACGAGCAGTACTTC.

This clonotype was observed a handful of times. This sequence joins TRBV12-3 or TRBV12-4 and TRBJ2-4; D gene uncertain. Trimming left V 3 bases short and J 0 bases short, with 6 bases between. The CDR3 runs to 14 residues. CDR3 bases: TGTGCCAGCAGTTTTGGGGAAGCCAAAAACATTCAGTACTTC. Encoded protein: CASSFGEAKNIQYF.

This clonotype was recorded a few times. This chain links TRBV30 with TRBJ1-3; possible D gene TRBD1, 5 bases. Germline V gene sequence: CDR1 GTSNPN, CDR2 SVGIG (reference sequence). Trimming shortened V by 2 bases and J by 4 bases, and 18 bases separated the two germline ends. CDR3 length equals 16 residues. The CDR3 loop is CAWSWSGDPRGNTIYF. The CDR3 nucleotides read TGTGCCTGGAGTTGGTCCGGGGACCCTCGGGGAAACACCATATATTTT.

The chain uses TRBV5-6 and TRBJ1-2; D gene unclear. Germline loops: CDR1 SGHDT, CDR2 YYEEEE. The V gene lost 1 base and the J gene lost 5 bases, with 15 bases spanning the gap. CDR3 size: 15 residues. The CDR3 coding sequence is TGTGCCAGCAGCTTGTTGATAGAACCAAGATATGGCTACACCTTC. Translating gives CASSLLIEPRYGYTF. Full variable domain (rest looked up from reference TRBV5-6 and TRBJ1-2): DAGVTQSPTHLIKTRGQQVTLRCSPKSGHDTVSWYQQALGQGPQFIFQYYEEEERQRGNFPDRFSGHQFPNYSSELNVNALLLGDSALYLCASSLLIEPRYGYTFGSGTRLTVV.

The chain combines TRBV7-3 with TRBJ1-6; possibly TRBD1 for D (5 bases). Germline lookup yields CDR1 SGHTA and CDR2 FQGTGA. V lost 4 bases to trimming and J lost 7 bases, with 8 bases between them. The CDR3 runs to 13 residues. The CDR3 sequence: CASSSRANSPLHF. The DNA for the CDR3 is TGTGCCAGCAGCTCCAGGGCAAATTCACCCCTCCACTTT.

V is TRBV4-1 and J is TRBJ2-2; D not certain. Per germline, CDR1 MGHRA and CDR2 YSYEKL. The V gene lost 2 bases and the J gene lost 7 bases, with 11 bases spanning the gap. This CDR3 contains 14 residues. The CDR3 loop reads CASSQRAPGGELFF. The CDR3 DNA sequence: TGCGCCAGCAGCCAACGCGCTCCTGGCGGGGAGCTGTTTTTT.

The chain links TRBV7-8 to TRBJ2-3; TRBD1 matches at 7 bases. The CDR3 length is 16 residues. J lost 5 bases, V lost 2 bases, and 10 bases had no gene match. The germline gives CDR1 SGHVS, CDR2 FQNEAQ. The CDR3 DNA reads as TGTGCCAGCAGCTTATCTCAGGGGGAACGGGAAGATACGCAGTATTTT. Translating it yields CASSLSQGEREDTQYF.

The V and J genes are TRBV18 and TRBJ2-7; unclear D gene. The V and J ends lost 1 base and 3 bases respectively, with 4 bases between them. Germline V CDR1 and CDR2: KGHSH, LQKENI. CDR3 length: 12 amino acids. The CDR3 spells CASSPRGYEQYF. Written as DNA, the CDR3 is TGTGCCAGCTCACCACGGGGCTACGAGCAGTACTTC.

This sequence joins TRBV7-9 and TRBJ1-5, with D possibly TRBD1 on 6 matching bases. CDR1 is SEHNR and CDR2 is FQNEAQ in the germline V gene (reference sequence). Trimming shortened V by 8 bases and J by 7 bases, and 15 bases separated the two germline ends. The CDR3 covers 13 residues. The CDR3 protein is CASAYREGQPQHF. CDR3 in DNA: TGTGCCAGCGCCTACAGGGAGGGCCAGCCCCAGCATTTT.

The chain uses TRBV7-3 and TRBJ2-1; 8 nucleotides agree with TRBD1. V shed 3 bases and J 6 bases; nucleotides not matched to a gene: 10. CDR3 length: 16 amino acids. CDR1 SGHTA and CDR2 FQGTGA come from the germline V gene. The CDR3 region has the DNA TGTGCCAGCAGCTTCGGTGGGCAGGGGGCTGGCAATGAGCAGTTCTTC. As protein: CASSFGGQGAGNEQFF.

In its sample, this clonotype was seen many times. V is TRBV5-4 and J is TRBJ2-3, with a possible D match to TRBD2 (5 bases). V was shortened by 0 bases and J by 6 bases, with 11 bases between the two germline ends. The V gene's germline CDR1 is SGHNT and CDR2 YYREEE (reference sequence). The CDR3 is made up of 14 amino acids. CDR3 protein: CASSLVTGRDTQYF. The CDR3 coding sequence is TGTGCCAGCAGCTTGGTTACGGGAAGGGATACGCAGTATTTT. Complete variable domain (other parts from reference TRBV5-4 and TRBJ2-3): ETGVTQSPTHLIKTRGQQVTLRCSSQSGHNTVSWYQQALGQGPQFIFQYYREEENGRGNFPPRFSGLQFPNYSSELNVNALELDDSALYLCASSLVTGRDTQYFGPGTRLTVL.

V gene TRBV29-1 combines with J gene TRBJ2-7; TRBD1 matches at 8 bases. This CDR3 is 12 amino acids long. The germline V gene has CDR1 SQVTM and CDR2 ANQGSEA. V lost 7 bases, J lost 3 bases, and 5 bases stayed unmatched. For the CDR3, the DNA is TGCAGCGCGACAGGGGCCCTCTACGAGCAGTACTTC. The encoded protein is CSATGALYEQYF.

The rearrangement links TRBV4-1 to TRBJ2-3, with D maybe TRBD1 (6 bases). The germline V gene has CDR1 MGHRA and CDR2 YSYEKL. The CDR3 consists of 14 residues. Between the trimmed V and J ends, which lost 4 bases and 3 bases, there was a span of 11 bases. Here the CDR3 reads CASSRQGRTDTQYF. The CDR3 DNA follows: TGCGCCAGCAGCCGCCAGGGGCGTACAGATACGCAGTATTTT.

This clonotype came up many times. The CDR3 nucleotides are TGTGCCAGCAGTGAGCAACAGGGGAACAATCAGCCCCAGCATTTT. Translation: CASSEQQGNNQPQHF. J is TRBJ1-5 and V is TRBV25-1; TRBD1 agrees at 7 bases. The CDR3 runs 15 residues. In germline, CDR1 is MGHDK, CDR2 SYGVNS. V was clipped by 3 bases and J by 3 bases; unmatched bases: 5.